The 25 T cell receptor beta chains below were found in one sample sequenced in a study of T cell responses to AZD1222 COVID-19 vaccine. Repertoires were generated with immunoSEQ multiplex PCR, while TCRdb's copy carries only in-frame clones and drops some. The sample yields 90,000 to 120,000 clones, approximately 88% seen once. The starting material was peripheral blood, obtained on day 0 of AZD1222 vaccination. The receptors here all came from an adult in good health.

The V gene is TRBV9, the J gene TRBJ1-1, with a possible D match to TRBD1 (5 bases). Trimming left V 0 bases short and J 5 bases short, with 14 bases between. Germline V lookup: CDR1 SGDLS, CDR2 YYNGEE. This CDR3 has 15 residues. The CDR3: CASSVATGTPTEAFF. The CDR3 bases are TGTGCCAGCAGCGTAGCCACGGGGACCCCGACTGAAGCTTTCTTT.

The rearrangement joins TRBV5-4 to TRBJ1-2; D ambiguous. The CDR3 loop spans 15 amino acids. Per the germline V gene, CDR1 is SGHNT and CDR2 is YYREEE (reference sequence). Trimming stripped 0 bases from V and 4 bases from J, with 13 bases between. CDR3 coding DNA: TGTGCCAGCAGCTTGGTTTCCCGGAGGTCCTATGGCTACACCTTC. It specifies CASSLVSRRSYGYTF.

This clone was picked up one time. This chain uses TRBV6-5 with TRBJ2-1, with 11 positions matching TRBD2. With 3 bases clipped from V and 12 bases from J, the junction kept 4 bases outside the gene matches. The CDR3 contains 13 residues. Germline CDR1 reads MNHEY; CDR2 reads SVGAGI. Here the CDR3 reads CASSYTGLAVQFF. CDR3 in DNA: TGTGCCAGCAGTTATACGGGACTAGCGGTGCAGTTCTTC.

The CDR3 DNA reads TGTGCCAGCAGCTTAGCGTTGGCCTATAATTCACCCCTCCACTTT. Protein sequence: CASSLALAYNSPLHF. J is TRBJ1-6 and V is TRBV7-9; D not certain. Germline V gene lookup returns CDR1 SEHNR and CDR2 FQNEAQ (reference sequence). This CDR3 region has 15 residues. V lost 0 bases, J lost 2 bases, and 5 bases lay in between.

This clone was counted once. This CDR3 is CASSGTWVDQPQHF. The CDR3 nucleotides are TGTGCCAGCAGCGGGACCTGGGTCGATCAGCCCCAGCATTTT. The rearrangement uses TRBV2 and TRBJ1-5, with D maybe TRBD1 (5 bases). In germline, CDR1 is SNHLY, CDR2 FYNNEI. The V gene lost 6 bases and the J gene lost 5 bases, with 14 bases spanning the gap. CDR3 length: 14 residues.

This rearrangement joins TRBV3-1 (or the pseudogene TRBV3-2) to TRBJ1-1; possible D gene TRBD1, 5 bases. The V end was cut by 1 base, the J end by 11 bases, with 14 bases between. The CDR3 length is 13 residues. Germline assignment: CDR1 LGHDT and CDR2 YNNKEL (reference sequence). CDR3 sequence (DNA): TGTGCCAGCAGCCAAGTGGGGCAGAGGCTGGCTTTCTTT. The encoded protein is CASSQVGQRLAFF.

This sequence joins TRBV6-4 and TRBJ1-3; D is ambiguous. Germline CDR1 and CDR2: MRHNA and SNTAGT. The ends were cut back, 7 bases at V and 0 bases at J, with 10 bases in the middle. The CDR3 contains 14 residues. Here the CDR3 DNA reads TGTGCCAGCATCGACACCATCTCTGGAAACACCATATATTTT. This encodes CASIDTISGNTIYF.

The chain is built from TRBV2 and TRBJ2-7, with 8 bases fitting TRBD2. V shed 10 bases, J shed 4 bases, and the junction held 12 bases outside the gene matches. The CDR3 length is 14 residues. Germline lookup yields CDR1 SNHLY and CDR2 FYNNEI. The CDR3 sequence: CAIPRSGSRYEQYF. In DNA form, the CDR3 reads TGTGCCATCCCAAGGAGCGGGAGTCGGTACGAGCAGTACTTC. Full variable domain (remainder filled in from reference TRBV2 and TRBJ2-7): EPEVTQTPSHQVTQMGQEVILRCVPISNHLYFYWYRQILGQKVEFLVSFYNNEISEKSEIFDDQFSVERPDGSNFTLKIRSTKLEDSAMYFCAIPRSGSRYEQYFGPGTRLTVT.

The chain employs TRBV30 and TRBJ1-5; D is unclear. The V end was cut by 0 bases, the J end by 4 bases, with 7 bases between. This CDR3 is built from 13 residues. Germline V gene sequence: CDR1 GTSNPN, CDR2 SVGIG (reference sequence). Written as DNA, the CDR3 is TGTGCCTGGAGTGTAGGGCCTAATCAGCCCCAGCATTTT. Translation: CAWSVGPNQPQHF.

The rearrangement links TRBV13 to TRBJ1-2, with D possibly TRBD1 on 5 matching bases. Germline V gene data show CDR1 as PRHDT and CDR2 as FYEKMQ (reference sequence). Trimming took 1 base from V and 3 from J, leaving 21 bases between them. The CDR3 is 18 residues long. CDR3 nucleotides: TGTGCCAGCAGCTTAGAAGGGCAGGGAATTTTTAGCGACTATGGCTACACCTTC. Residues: CASSLEGQGIFSDYGYTF.

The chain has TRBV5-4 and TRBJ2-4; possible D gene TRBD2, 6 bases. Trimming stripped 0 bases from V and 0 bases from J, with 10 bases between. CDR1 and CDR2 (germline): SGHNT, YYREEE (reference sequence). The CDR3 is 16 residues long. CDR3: CASSLGGTLAKNIQYF. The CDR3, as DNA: TGTGCCAGCAGCTTGGGCGGGACTCTAGCCAAAAACATTCAGTACTTC.

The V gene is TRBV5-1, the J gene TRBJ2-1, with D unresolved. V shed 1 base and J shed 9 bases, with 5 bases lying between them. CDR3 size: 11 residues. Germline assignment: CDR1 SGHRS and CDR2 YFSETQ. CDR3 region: CASSLYAEQFF. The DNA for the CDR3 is TGCGCCAGCAGCTTGTACGCTGAGCAGTTCTTC.

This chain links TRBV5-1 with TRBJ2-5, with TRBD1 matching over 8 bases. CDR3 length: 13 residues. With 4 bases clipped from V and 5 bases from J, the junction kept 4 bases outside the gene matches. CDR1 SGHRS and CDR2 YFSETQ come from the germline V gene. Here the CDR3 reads CASSVGQVETQYF. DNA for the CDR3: TGCGCCAGCAGCGTGGGACAGGTTGAGACCCAGTACTTC.

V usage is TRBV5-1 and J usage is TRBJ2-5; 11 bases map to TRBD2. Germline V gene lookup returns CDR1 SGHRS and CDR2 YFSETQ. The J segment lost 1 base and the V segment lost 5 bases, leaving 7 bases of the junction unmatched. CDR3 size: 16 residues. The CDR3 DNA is TGCGCCAGCAGAACAGGCACTAGCGGGGGCCAAGAGACCCAGTACTTC. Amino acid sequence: CASRTGTSGGQETQYF.

The CDR3 DNA reads as TGTGCCAGCAGTCAAGGGGATAATCAGCCCCAGCATTTT. Its protein is CASSQGDNQPQHF. J is TRBJ1-5 and V is TRBV12-3 or TRBV12-4, with D tentatively TRBD1 (5 bases). V was cut by 5 bases and J by 4 bases, with 9 bases left in between. This CDR3 contains 13 residues.

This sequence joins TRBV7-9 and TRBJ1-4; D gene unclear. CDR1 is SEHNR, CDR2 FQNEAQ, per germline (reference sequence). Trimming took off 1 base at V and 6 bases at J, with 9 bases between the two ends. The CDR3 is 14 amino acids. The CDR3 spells CASSLDATHEKLFF. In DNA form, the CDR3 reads TGTGCCAGCAGCTTAGACGCCACTCATGAAAAACTGTTTTTT.

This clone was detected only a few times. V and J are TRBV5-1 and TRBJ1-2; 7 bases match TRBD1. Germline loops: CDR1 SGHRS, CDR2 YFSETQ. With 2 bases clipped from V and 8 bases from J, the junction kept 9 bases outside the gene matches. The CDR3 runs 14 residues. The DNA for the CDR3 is TGCGCCAGCAGCTTTGCCGACAGGGTGAGGGGCTACACCTTC. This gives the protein CASSFADRVRGYTF.

CDR3 loop: CASSSTLESTDTQYF. CDR3 nucleotides: TGTGCCAGCAGTTCCACCCTGGAGAGCACAGATACGCAGTATTTT. This chain uses TRBV6-5 with TRBJ2-3; D unclear. The V gene lost 4 bases and the J gene lost 0 bases, with 11 bases spanning the gap. This CDR3 comprises 15 residues. Germline V gene data show CDR1 as MNHEY and CDR2 as SVGAGI.

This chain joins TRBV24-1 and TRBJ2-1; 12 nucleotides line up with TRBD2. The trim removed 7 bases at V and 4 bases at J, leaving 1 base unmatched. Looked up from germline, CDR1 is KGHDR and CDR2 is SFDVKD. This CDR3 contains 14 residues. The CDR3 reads CATSGTSGYNEQFF. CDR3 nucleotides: TGTGCCACCAGCGGGACTAGCGGGTACAATGAGCAGTTCTTC.

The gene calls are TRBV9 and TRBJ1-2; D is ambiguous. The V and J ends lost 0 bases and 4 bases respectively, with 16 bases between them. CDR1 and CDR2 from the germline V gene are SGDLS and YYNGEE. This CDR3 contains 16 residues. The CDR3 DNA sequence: TGTGCCAGCAGCGTAGGGTTGGCAGTGGGATTCTATGGCTACACCTTC. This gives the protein CASSVGLAVGFYGYTF.

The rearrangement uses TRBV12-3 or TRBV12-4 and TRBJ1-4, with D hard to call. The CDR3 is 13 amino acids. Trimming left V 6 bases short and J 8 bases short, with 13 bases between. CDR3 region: CASSSRSREKLFF. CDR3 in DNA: TGTGCCAGCAGCTCTCGCTCTCGGGAAAAACTGTTTTTT.

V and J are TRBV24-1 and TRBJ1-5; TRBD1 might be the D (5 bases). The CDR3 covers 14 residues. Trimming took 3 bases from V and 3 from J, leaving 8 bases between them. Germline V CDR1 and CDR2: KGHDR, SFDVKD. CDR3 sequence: CATSDGDFNQPQHF. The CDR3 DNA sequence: TGTGCCACCAGTGATGGGGACTTCAATCAGCCCCAGCATTTT.

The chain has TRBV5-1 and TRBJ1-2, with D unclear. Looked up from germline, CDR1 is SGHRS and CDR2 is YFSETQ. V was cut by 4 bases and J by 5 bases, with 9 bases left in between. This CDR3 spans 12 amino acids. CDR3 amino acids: CASSLARYGYTF. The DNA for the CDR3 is TGCGCCAGCAGCCTCGCGAGATATGGCTACACCTTC.

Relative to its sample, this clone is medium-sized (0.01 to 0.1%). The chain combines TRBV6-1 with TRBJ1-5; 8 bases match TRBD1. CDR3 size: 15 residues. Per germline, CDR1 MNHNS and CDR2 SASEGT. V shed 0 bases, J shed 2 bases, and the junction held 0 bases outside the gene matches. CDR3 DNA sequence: TGTGCCAGCAGTGAAGCGACAGGGGGCAATCAGCCCCAGCATTTT. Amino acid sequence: CASSEATGGNQPQHF.

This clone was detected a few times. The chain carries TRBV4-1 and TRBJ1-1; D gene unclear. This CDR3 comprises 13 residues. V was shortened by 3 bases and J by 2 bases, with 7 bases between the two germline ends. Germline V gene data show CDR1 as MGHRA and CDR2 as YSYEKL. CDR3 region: CASSQNGNTEAFF. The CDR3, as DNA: TGCGCCAGCAGCCAGAACGGAAACACTGAAGCTTTCTTT.